Here is one T cell receptor beta chain with its context. The repertoire was sequenced with immunoSEQ multiplex PCR; TCRdb's copy has only in-frame clones and lacks some. The sample contains some 100,000 clones, about 86% of which appear only once. The data are from a study of T cell responses to AZD1222 COVID-19 vaccine. This CDR3 contains 18 residues. Germline V lookup: CDR1 SNHLY, CDR2 FYNNEI. With 6 bases clipped from V and 3 bases from J, the junction kept 18 bases outside the gene matches. The source of this sequence is an adult in good health. The sample consisted of peripheral blood, taken on day 0 of AZD1222 vaccination. The V and J genes are TRBV2 and TRBJ2-7; 9 nucleotides line up with TRBD1. CDR3 sequence: CASSHHLDRGGPDYEQYF. In DNA, the CDR3 is TGTGCCAGCAGCCACCACTTGGACAGGGGCGGACCTGACTACGAGCAGTACTTC.